This TCR beta chain was captured by sequencing in a study of T cell changes during pregnancy in multiple sclerosis. V was clipped by 0 bases and J by 4 bases, with 5 bases between them. The germline CDR1 and CDR2 sequences are SGHVS and FNYEAQ. This CDR3 has 13 amino acids. Libraries were prepared by immunoSEQ multiplex PCR; TCRdb keeps only in-frame clonotypes and omits some of them. This table holds about 40,000 clones, roughly nine tenths found once. The sequence came from a female donor with multiple sclerosis, enrolled in a pregnancy study. V gene TRBV7-6 combines with J gene TRBJ2-3; D gene uncertain. Sequencing used CD4+ T cells from peripheral blood mononuclear cells, obtained in the first trimester of pregnancy. CDR3 sequence (DNA): TGTGCCAGCAGCTTAGCGAGTGCAGATACGCAGTATTTT. Its protein is CASSLASADTQYF.